This record looks at one T cell receptor (beta chain) sequence and its context. Its antigen target is currently unknown. No much larger clone is present one base from it, and per-base qualities are unavailable. Read against the paper, the sample's time point label means: baseline before first vaccination. The vaccinee samples were drawn from two UK trials, COV001 and COV002, one of which was a single-blind randomized controlled phase 2/3 trial testing AZD1222 (ChAdOx1 nCoV-19) in healthy adults. For TCRbeta chain sequencing, PBMC samples from trial participants were taken at day 0 and at day 28 after the second dose. The entry originates in a study of T cell responses to AZD1222 COVID-19 vaccine (dated by TCRdb to about 2021). Some background on the complete study: Because spike-specific TCR depth and breadth did not differ between the two schedules, AZD1222 recipients who got a second dose at roughly 4 weeks were pooled with those who got a second dose at roughly 12 weeks. A total of approximately 230 trial participants underwent TCR sequencing, of whom approximately 210 received two doses of AZD1222 and 26 received two doses of the MenACWY control vaccine. Trial participants were enrolled by age into subgroups of 18-55, 56-69 and 70-plus years, and around 150, 28 and 57 TCR-sequenced participants, respectively, were included in these subgroups.

The CDR3 regions of human TCRbeta chains were analyzed by immunosequencing. Per the original workflow: Repertoire TCRs were checked for matches against a reference library of SARS-CoV-2-specific TCRs that had been generated using the MIRA antigen-specificity platform. Breadth was defined as the fraction of unique TCRs that were SARS-CoV-2-associated. Depth was defined as the fraction of total T cells that were SARS-CoV-2-associated. Using the MIRA data, each spike-specific TCR was assigned both to the spike region to which the TCR was reactive and to a CD4 or CD8 class. Log10-transformed breadth and depth values were compared by one-way ANOVA with Sidak's multiple comparisons tests. The clones in this table, taken by TCRdb from immuneACCESS, are in-frame only. Not every clone is retained; where verified, under half of the shortfall comes from an unresolved V gene, and the cause of the rest is unknown. That table gives V, J and clone size, and the DNA gave D and trimming. Recorded for this sample are 35,000 to 45,000 clones; 80% of them occurred a single time. Approximately 4% of the sample is held by the ten biggest clonotypes.

Points the paper makes about the study in general: In the small 56-69-year group, the increase in depth fell short of significance, most likely because of low power. Because no day 14 peak-response samples were available, repertoires were characterized only after the peak T cell response. Vaccine-associated CD4 TCRs spanned the whole spike protein, with dominant responses in regions 160-218 and 743-854. Epitopes outside the regions mutated in the B.1.351 and B.1.1.7 variants were reportedly recognized by nearly half of the unique spike-specific TCRs. Conclusions about previously exposed vaccinees are limited, since just 5 to 7 AZD1222 recipients were seropositive for SARS-CoV-2 at baseline. Participants were mostly white British and included more females than males, and it was suggested by the authors that clonal diversity may have been underestimated. After two AZD1222 doses, spike-specific TCR breadth and depth were significantly higher than at day 0 and than in MenACWY recipients.

This clonotype was sampled from an adult in good health. Source: peripheral blood, taken on day 0 of AZD1222 vaccination.

The CDR3 reads as follows: CASSSGTGELFF. The DNA sequence reads TGTGCCAGCAGTTCCGGGACCGGGGAGCTGTTTTTT. The chain is made from TRBV28 and TRBJ2-2, with no confident D gene call. CDR1 and CDR2 are drawn from the germline V gene: MDHEN, SYDVKM. V loses 4 bases of germline sequence and J loses 5 bases, and the interval between the two ends is 5 bases. There are 12 amino acids in the CDR3, from cysteine to phenylalanine inclusive. Only CDR3 DNA remains: 36 bases, in frame from the first base.